This T cell receptor beta chain was observed in a study of tumor and adjacent non-tumor tissue in lung cancer. Worth noting for this clonotype: What it recognizes is unknown. In this CDR3 the conserved last residue, phenylalanine or tryptophan, is missing, so a read error is likely.

TCRbeta libraries were built with three rounds of nested PCR, modified from ARM-PCR. TCRdb reprocessed the multiplex PCR reads with MiXCR, giving one entry per CDR3 protein. The data contain 90,000 to 130,000 distinct CDR3 sequences, about 80% of them seen just once; the ten biggest clones take up 22%. Whole-study results and caveats: Tumor repertoires had a smaller top 100 clone share than normal lung. Tumor tissue had significantly higher TCR diversity than normal lung.

No cell sorting was done before RNA was extracted from the tissue. Chemotherapy-naive patients with new lung cancer underwent thoracic surgery in China, August–November 2014. The CDR3 consists of 13 residues. The germline V and J ends were trimmed by 0 bases and 5 bases, with 8 bases remaining between them. Germline V CDR1 and CDR2: PRHDT, FYEKMQ (reference sequence). The sample was lung tumor tissue. The rearrangement joins TRBV13 to TRBJ2-7, with unresolved D. The receptor was isolated from a man aged 70-80 years with non-small cell lung cancer. CDR3 in amino acids: CASSLGQDHEQYL. The CDR3 DNA reads TGTGCCAGCAGCTTAGGGCAGGACCACGAGCAGTACTTA.